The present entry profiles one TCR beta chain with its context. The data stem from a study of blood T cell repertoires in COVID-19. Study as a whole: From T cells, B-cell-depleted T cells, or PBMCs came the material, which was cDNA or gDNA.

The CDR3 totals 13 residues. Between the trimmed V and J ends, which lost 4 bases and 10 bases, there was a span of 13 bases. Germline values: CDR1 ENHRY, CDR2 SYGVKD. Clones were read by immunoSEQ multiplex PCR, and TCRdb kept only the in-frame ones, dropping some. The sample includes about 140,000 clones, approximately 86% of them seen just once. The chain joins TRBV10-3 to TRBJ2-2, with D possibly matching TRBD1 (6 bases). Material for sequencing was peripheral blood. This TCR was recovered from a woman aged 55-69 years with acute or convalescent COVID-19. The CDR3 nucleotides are TGTGCCATCAGTGCTGACCCGGGACAGGAGCTGTTTTTT. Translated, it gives CAISADPGQELFF.